This T cell receptor (beta chain) was recovered during a study of CD4 T cells in relation to SARS-CoV-2 and coronaviruses. Study information: ViraFEST: roughly ten-day antigen culture of PBMCs, then TCR beta CDR3 sequencing.

The CDR3 consists of 15 residues. Study outcomes and limitations: Pre-pandemic and post-infection samples never came from the same donor.

This clone was picked up one time. Its antigen is undetermined. The assay was immunoSEQ multiplex PCR, and TCRdb's table has in-frame clones only and misses some. Among some 21,000 clones listed, 74% were seen once. The unexposed donors gave CD4+ T cells in about 2011-2018, prior to COVID-19. After less than 11 days of culture, CD4+ T cells were isolated. The TCR comes from a human donor in good health. Sequenced: CD4+ T cells from PBMCs, cultured in vitro. The chain couples TRBV1 to TRBJ2-3; TRBD1 is the table's D call and was not checked against the DNA. TRBV1 is a listed pseudogene. The CDR3 loop is CTSSQRGQYSDTQYF. CDR3 nucleotides: TGCACCAGCAGCCAAAGGGGCCAGTACTCAGATACGCAGTATTTT.